The clone carrying this T cell receptor (beta chain) was picked up a small number of times. Germline assignment: CDR1 LNHDA and CDR2 SQIVND (reference sequence). The CDR3 loop spans 13 amino acids. V lost 9 bases and J lost 4, with 10 bases in between. This sample is drawn from a study of regulatory T cells in long-lasting Graves disease. Researchers made TCR beta libraries by using iRepertoire HTBI primers and running Arm-PCR on CDR3 regions. TCRdb recomputed calls from the multiplex PCR reads with MiXCR, one row per CDR3 protein. The profile shows hundreds of thousands of distinct CDR3 sequences, 20% to 25% of them singletons. The time point: persistent/refractory GD, antithyroid drugs over 5 years with positive TRAb. Generation of the TCR library employed RNA extracted from PBMCs.

The rearrangement links TRBV19 to TRBJ1-6; D may be TRBD1 (5 bases). This clonotype was obtained from a female donor with Graves disease. This specimen consisted of peripheral blood mononuclear cells (PBMCs), obtained when the disease was refractory, from a patient treated with antithyroid drugs. The CDR3 loop reads CASRDGYNSPLHF. CDR3 sequence (DNA): TGTGCCAGCAGGGACGGTTATAATTCACCCCTCCACTTT.